Shown below are 22 T cell receptor beta chains from a single sample sequenced in a study of blood T cell repertoires in COVID-19. Clones were read by immunoSEQ multiplex PCR, and TCRdb kept only the in-frame ones, dropping some. The data contain about 42,000 clones, about 86% of them singletons. Sequenced input: peripheral blood. These receptors came from a man in his sixties or seventies with acute or convalescent COVID-19.

The rearrangement uses TRBV30 and TRBJ2-3; tentatively, D is TRBD2 (7 bases). CDR1 and CDR2 (germline): GTSNPN, SVGIG (reference sequence). The CDR3 has 12 residues. Deletions cut 6 bases from V and 6 bases from J, with 13 bases between. CDR3 bases: TGTGCCTGCTGGGGGGGCTCGGATACGCAGTATTTT. This gives the protein CACWGGSDTQYF.

The table lists this clone with a count of one. The J gene is TRBJ1-3, the V gene TRBV6-5, with a possible D match to TRBD1 (5 bases). V was pared by 5 bases and J by 9 bases, with 14 bases between. The CDR3 spans 13 residues. CDR1 and CDR2 (germline): MNHEY, SVGAGI. This CDR3 reads CASSTLGQRTIYF. The CDR3 nucleotides are TGTGCCAGCAGTACCTTGGGGCAACGCACCATATATTTT.

This chain uses TRBV27 with TRBJ2-7; 11 bases line up with TRBD2. V dropped 4 bases and J dropped 5; count of bases not matched to a gene: 13. The CDR3 runs to 17 residues. From germline, CDR1 is MNHEY and CDR2 SMNVEV (reference sequence). The CDR3 region is CASSSSGTSGTRHEQYF. The CDR3 coding sequence is TGTGCCAGCAGTTCATCCGGGACTAGCGGCACAAGACACGAGCAGTACTTC.

This sequence joins TRBV29-1 and TRBJ1-1; TRBD1 agrees at 10 bases. V lost 6 bases, J lost 12 bases, and 7 bases stayed unmatched. This CDR3 contains 11 residues. The germline gives CDR1 SQVTM, CDR2 ANQGSEA. CDR3 region: CSVDRGFMSFF. The DNA for the CDR3 is TGCAGCGTGGACAGGGGGTTCATGTCTTTCTTT.

The chain has TRBV6-2 or TRBV6-3 and TRBJ2-4, with 14 bases aligning to TRBD2. The CDR3 runs to 17 residues. The germline gives CDR1 MNHEY, CDR2 SVGEGT. V lost 8 bases, J lost 3 bases, and 9 bases stayed unmatched. The CDR3 DNA reads as TGTGCCAGCGGCCCGGGACTAGCGGGAGTCGGCAAAAACATTCAGTACTTC. It yields the protein CASGPGLAGVGKNIQYF.

The V gene is TRBV14, the J gene TRBJ1-4, with TRBD1 as a possible D gene (6 bases). Trimming stripped 3 bases from V and 6 bases from J, with 8 bases between. CDR3 length: 13 amino acids. Germline CDR1 and CDR2: SGHDN and FVKESK. CDR3 coding DNA: TGTGCCAGCAGCCAGAACAGGGATGAAAAACTGTTTTTT. Encoded protein: CASSQNRDEKLFF. The entire variable domain, with the rest obtained from reference TRBV14 and TRBJ1-4, is as follows: EAGVTQFPSHSVIEKGQTVTLRCDPISGHDNLYWYRRVMGKEIKFLLHFVKESKQDESGMPNNRFLAERTGGTYSTLKVQPAELEDSGVYFCASSQNRDEKLFFGSGTQLSVL.

This clone is a singleton in its sample. The chain carries TRBV7-9 and TRBJ2-3; 9 positions match TRBD2. The germline V gene has CDR1 SEHNR and CDR2 FQNEAQ (reference sequence). The CDR3 contains 15 residues. V lost 5 bases, J lost 0 bases, and 3 bases stayed unmatched. The CDR3 spells CASSPTSGSTDTQYF. The CDR3 DNA sequence: TGTGCCAGCAGCCCGACTAGCGGAAGCACAGATACGCAGTATTTT.

The rearrangement joins TRBV7-9 to TRBJ1-3; 7 bases map to TRBD1. After removal of 5 bases from V and 7 bases from J, the junction contained 11 bases not matched to a gene. The germline CDR1 and CDR2 sequences are SEHNR and FQNEAQ (reference sequence). This CDR3 region has 15 residues. The CDR3 region is CASSQGQAGRNTIYF. The CDR3 bases are TGTGCCAGCAGCCAAGGACAGGCCGGCAGGAACACCATATATTTT.

V usage is TRBV5-6 and J usage is TRBJ1-6, with D perhaps TRBD1 (6 bases). Per the germline V gene, CDR1 is SGHDT and CDR2 is YYEEEE. The CDR3 covers 13 residues. Trimming took off 4 bases at V and 8 bases at J, with 10 bases between the two ends. CDR3 sequence: CASSGNRDSPLHF. CDR3 in DNA: TGTGCCAGCAGCGGGAACAGGGATTCACCCCTCCACTTT.

The chain uses TRBV4-1 and TRBJ1-5; D gene uncertain. V shed 4 bases and J shed 1 base, with 11 bases lying between them. The germline CDR1 and CDR2 sequences are MGHRA and YSYEKL. The CDR3 spans 15 residues. CDR3 nucleotide sequence: TGCGCCAGCAGCCCGAGGCGGGGAAGCAATCAGCCCCAGCATTTT. Its translation is CASSPRRGSNQPQHF.

The V and J genes are TRBV18 and TRBJ1-6; D not certain. Germline CDR1 KGHSH, CDR2 LQKENI. V lost 2 bases to trimming and J lost 2 bases, with 7 bases between them. This CDR3 is 15 amino acids long. Here the CDR3 reads CASSPGSPYNSPLHF. CDR3 sequence (DNA): TGTGCCAGCTCACCAGGGAGCCCCTATAATTCACCCCTCCACTTT. The whole variable domain, remainder taken from reference TRBV18 and TRBJ1-6, is NAGVMQNPRHLVRRRGQEARLRCSPMKGHSHVYWYRQLPEEGLKFMVYLQKENIIDESGMPKERFSAEFPKEGPSILRIQQVVRGDSAAYFCASSPGSPYNSPLHFGNGTRLTVT.

The gene calls are TRBV27 and TRBJ2-3; maybe TRBD1 (5 bases). V lost 5 bases and J lost 5, with 8 bases in between. The CDR3 covers 12 residues. Germline lookup yields CDR1 MNHEY and CDR2 SMNVEV (reference sequence). The CDR3 nucleotides are TGTGCCAGCAGTCAGGGCGGAGATACGCAGTATTTT. It encodes CASSQGGDTQYF.

The gene calls are TRBV18 and TRBJ2-1; no firm D call. Trimming removed 7 bases at V and 5 bases at J, with 12 bases between. Germline assignment: CDR1 KGHSH and CDR2 LQKENI. This CDR3 is 13 amino acids long. CDR3 region: CASFPEQNNEQFF. CDR3 in DNA: TGTGCCAGCTTTCCGGAACAGAACAATGAGCAGTTCTTC. The variable domain in full, completed from reference TRBV18 and TRBJ2-1, reads NAGVMQNPRHLVRRRGQEARLRCSPMKGHSHVYWYRQLPEEGLKFMVYLQKENIIDESGMPKERFSAEFPKEGPSILRIQQVVRGDSAAYFCASFPEQNNEQFFGPGTRLTVL.

The chain links TRBV7-2 to TRBJ1-6; D may be TRBD1 (6 bases). The germline gives CDR1 SGHTA, CDR2 FQGNSA. CDR3 length equals 14 residues. V dropped 2 bases and J dropped 8 bases, with 10 bases sitting between them. Written as DNA, the CDR3 is TGTGCCAGCAGCTTAACAGGGTCGGATTCACCCCTCCACTTT. This encodes CASSLTGSDSPLHF.

The genes are TRBV9 and TRBJ1-6, with D hard to call. The CDR3 has 16 residues. The germline gives CDR1 SGDLS, CDR2 YYNGEE. V dropped 3 bases and J dropped 2 bases, with 12 bases sitting between them. The CDR3 is CASSATGAPYNSPLHF. CDR3 DNA: TGTGCCAGCAGCGCGACGGGTGCTCCCTATAATTCACCCCTCCACTTT.

This clone was found once. This chain uses TRBV7-2 with TRBJ2-5; tentative D call: TRBD1 (6 bases). This CDR3 region has 13 residues. Germline V CDR1 and CDR2: SGHTA, FQGNSA. The ends were cut back, 8 bases at V and 2 bases at J, with 12 bases in the middle. CDR3: CASGGSLQETQYF. For the CDR3, the DNA is TGTGCCAGCGGGGGCAGCCTACAAGAGACCCAGTACTTC.

This rearrangement joins TRBV11-3 to TRBJ2-1, with 11 nucleotides matching TRBD1. Germline CDR1 SGHNT, CDR2 YENEEA. The CDR3 sequence is 17 residues long. J was trimmed by 3 bases and V by 1 base; bases with no gene match: 5. DNA for the CDR3: TGTGCCAGCAGCTTAGGAGCCGGGACAGGGGGCTACAATGAGCAGTTCTTC. Residues: CASSLGAGTGGYNEQFF. The complete variable domain, with remaining parts taken from reference TRBV11-3 and TRBJ2-1, reads EAGVVQSPRYKIIEKKQPVAFWCNPISGHNTLYWYLQNLGQGPELLIRYENEEAVDDSQLPKDRFSAERLKGVDSTLKIQPAELGDSAVYLCASSLGAGTGGYNEQFFGPGTRLTVL.

This chain links TRBV7-2 with TRBJ1-5; 8 nucleotides agree with TRBD1. J gave up 2 bases and V 5 bases, and 8 bases lay outside the gene matches. The CDR3 sequence is 16 residues long. CDR1 is SGHTA and CDR2 is FQGNSA in the germline V gene. This CDR3 is CASSPQGAGGNQPQHF. The CDR3 nucleotides read TGTGCCAGCAGCCCCCAGGGGGCAGGAGGCAATCAGCCCCAGCATTTT. Drawing the rest from reference TRBV7-2 and TRBJ1-5, the complete variable domain is GAGVSQSPSNKVTEKGKDVELRCDPISGHTALYWYRQSLGQGLEFLIYFQGNSAPDKSGLPSDRFSAERTGGSVSTLTIQRTQQEDSAVYLCASSPQGAGGNQPQHFGDGTRLSIL.

This chain links TRBV20-1 with TRBJ2-7; maybe TRBD2 (5 bases). Germline loops: CDR1 DFQATT, CDR2 SNEGSKA (reference sequence). Trimming stripped 1 base from V and 5 bases from J, with 6 bases between. This CDR3 has 11 amino acids. This CDR3 is CSARVGDEQYF. In DNA, the CDR3 is TGCAGTGCTAGAGTCGGGGACGAGCAGTACTTC.

The CDR3 spells CASSFDSNTEAFF. CDR3 coding DNA: TGTGCCAGCAGTTTCGACAGTAACACTGAAGCTTTCTTT. The chain uses TRBV27 and TRBJ1-1, with D maybe TRBD1 (5 bases). Trimming left V 3 bases short and J 2 bases short, with 7 bases between. The CDR3 runs to 13 residues. Germline loops: CDR1 MNHEY, CDR2 SMNVEV (reference sequence).

The chain links TRBV10-3 to TRBJ1-6; tentative D call: TRBD1 (6 bases). Germline CDR1 is ENHRY and CDR2 is SYGVKD. V was cut by 6 bases and J by 0 bases, with 12 bases left in between. The CDR3 runs 16 residues. Written as DNA, the CDR3 is TGTGCCATCAGCGCCGACAGGAGCTCCTATAATTCACCCCTCCACTTT. This translates into CAISADRSSYNSPLHF.

The chain employs TRBV27 and TRBJ1-5; the match to TRBD1 covers 7 bases. This CDR3 spans 16 amino acids. Per germline, CDR1 MNHEY and CDR2 SMNVEV (reference sequence). Losses at the gene ends were 5 bases for V and 2 bases for J; bases not matched to a gene: 9. The CDR3 reads CASSPLTGLRNQPQHF. In DNA, the CDR3 is TGTGCCAGCAGTCCCCTGACAGGGTTGCGCAATCAGCCCCAGCATTTT.